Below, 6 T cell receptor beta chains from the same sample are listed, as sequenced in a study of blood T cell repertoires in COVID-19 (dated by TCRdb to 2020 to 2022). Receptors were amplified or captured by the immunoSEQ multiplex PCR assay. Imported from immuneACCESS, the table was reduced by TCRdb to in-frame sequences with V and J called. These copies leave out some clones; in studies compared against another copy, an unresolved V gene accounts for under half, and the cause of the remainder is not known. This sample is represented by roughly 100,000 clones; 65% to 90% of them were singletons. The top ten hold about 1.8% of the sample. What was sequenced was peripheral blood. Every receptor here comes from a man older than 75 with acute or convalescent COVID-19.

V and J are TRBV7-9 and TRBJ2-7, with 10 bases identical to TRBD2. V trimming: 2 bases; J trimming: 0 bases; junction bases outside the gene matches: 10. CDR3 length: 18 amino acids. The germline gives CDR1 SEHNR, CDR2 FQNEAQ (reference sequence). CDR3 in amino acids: CASSLPPGRTSGSYEQYF. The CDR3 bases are TGTGCCAGCAGCTTACCCCCCGGGAGGACTAGCGGCTCCTACGAGCAGTACTTC.

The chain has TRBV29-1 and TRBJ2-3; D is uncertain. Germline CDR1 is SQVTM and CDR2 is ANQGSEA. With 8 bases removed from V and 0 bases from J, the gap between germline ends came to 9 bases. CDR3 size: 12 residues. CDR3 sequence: CSLRTSTDTQYF. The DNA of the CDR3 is TGCAGCCTTAGAACTAGCACAGATACGCAGTATTTT.

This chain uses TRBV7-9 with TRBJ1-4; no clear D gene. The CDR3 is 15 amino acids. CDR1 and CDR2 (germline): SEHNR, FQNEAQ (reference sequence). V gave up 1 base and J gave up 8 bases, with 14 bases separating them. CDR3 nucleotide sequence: TGTGCCAGCAGCTTAGGAACACCCGGGGTGGAAAAACTGTTTTTT. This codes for CASSLGTPGVEKLFF.

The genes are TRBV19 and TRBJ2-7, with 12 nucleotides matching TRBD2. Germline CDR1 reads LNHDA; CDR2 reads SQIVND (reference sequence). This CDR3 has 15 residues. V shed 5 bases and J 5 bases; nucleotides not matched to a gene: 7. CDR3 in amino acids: CASSARGLAGNEQYF. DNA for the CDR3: TGTGCCAGTAGTGCCCGGGGACTAGCGGGTAACGAGCAGTACTTC.

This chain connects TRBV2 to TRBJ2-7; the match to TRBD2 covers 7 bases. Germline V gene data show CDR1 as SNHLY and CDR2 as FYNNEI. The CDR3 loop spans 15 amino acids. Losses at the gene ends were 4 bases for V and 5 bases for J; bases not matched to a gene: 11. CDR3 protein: CASSVEGGLKNEQYF. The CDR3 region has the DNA TGTGCCAGCAGTGTTGAGGGAGGGCTTAAGAACGAGCAGTACTTC.

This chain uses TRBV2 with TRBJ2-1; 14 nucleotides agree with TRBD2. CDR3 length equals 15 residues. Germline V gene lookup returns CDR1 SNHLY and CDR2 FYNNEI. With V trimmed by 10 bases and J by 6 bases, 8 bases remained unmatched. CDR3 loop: CAIGTSGRRVNEQFF. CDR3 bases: TGTGCCATCGGGACTAGCGGGAGAAGGGTCAATGAGCAGTTCTTC.